The 3 T cell receptor beta chains reported below all come from one sample, sequenced in a study of blood T cell repertoires in COVID-19. Sequencing used immunoSEQ multiplex PCR; TCRdb keeps in-frame clones, though not all of them. In the table there are a few hundred thousand clones, around nine tenths of which are singletons. Sample: peripheral blood. These receptors came from a man older than 75 with acute or convalescent COVID-19.

In regard to this clone: Other DNA sequences in this specimen translate into the identical CDR3. DNA of the CDR3: TGTGCCAGCTCACCACCGAGAGGGTACACTGAAGCTTTCTTT. It is translated as CASSPPRGYTEAFF. The chain uses TRBV18 and TRBJ1-1; D gene unclear. From germline, CDR1 is KGHSH and CDR2 LQKENI. There are 14 residues in the CDR3. Deletions cut 0 bases from V and 3 bases from J, with 8 bases between.

The chain uses TRBV5-1 and TRBJ2-7, with D possibly being TRBD2 (6 bases). Germline values: CDR1 SGHRS, CDR2 YFSETQ. This CDR3 spans 17 amino acids. V gave up 0 bases and J gave up 4 bases, with 20 bases separating them. CDR3: CASSLANFPGRGYEQYF. Here the CDR3 DNA reads TGCGCCAGCAGCTTGGCCAATTTCCCGGGACGGGGGTACGAGCAGTACTTC.

The chain carries TRBV9 and TRBJ1-1; D is undetermined. Germline V CDR1 and CDR2: SGDLS, YYNGEE. This CDR3 region has 13 residues. Trimming left V 4 bases short and J 0 bases short, with 7 bases between. In DNA form, the CDR3 reads TGTGCCAGCAGCCTATTGATGAACACTGAAGCTTTCTTT. The encoded protein is CASSLLMNTEAFF.